This is a list of T cell receptor beta chains from one sample in a study of a mutant IDH1 vaccine in newly diagnosed glioma. No antigen has been assigned to these receptors. Produced via immunoSEQ multiplex PCR; TCRdb's table is partial and in-frame only. The sample carries tens of thousands of clones, less than 85% recorded once. Sequenced material: PBMCs, taken from a glioma patient whose treatment included an IDH1 peptide vaccine. The receptor source for this set is a man aged 18 to 29 with glioma. Some clones in this sample may be carry-over from other donors' samples. Each CDR3 is given with its conserved first and last residue. D genes are given only for firm matches. Clone size is not always given. Where it is, it says once, few, many or a class for expanded clones.

size,V,J,D,CDR3,DNA
-,TRBV7-8,TRBJ1-5,-,CASSFGPFYSNQPQHF,TGTGCCAGCAGCTTTGGTCCCTTTTATAGCAATCAGCCCCAGCATTTT
-,TRBV10-3,TRBJ1-4,-,CAISDQGRATNEKLFF,TGTGCCATCAGTGATCAGGGGAGGGCAACTAATGAAAAACTGTTTTTT
-,TRBV15,TRBJ1-5,TRBD1,CATSDRAGPQPQHF,TGTGCCACCAGCGACAGGGCAGGCCCTCAGCCCCAGCATTTT
-,TRBV7-2,TRBJ1-4,-,CASSPRGPTNEKLFF,TGTGCCAGCAGCCCGCGGGGTCCAACTAATGAAAAACTGTTTTTT
-,TRBV4-3,TRBJ2-1,TRBD2,CASSQDGREIGNEQFF,TGCGCCAGCAGCCAAGATGGGCGGGAGATTGGCAATGAGCAGTTCTTC
-,TRBV27,TRBJ1-5,TRBD1,CASKLTGLGQPQHF,TGTGCCAGCAAGTTGACAGGGTTGGGTCAGCCCCAGCATTTT
-,TRBV28,TRBJ1-5,TRBD1,CASSPYLGTGGNQPQHF,TGTGCCAGCAGCCCCTACCTTGGGACAGGGGGCAATCAGCCCCAGCATTTT
-,TRBV29-1,TRBJ1-2,TRBD1,CSVVDRGNYGYTF,TGCAGCGTGGTGGACAGGGGAAACTATGGCTACACCTTC
few,TRBV19,TRBJ1-1,-,CASSIVGGSFTEAFF,TGTGCCAGTAGTATAGTGGGAGGTTCGTTCACTGAAGCTTTCTTT
-,TRBV9,TRBJ1-3,-,CASSVSGAGNTIYF,TGTGCCAGCAGCGTCTCCGGGGCTGGAAACACCATATATTTT
few,TRBV6-5,TRBJ1-4,-,CASSYRGATNEKLFF,TGTGCCAGCAGTTATCGGGGGGCCACTAATGAAAAACTGTTTTTT
-,TRBV9,TRBJ2-3,TRBD2,CASSIAGGGTDTQYF,TGTGCCAGCAGCATAGCGGGGGGGGGCACAGATACGCAGTATTTT
once,TRBV5-6,TRBJ2-1,-,CASSFRSFNEQFF,TGTGCCAGCAGCTTTCGGTCCTTCAATGAGCAGTTCTTC
-,TRBV27,TRBJ1-1,TRBD1,CASSDREYTEAFF,TGTGCCAGCAGTGACAGGGAATACACTGAAGCTTTCTTT
-,TRBV30,TRBJ1-1,-,CAWFGSGRTEAFF,TGTGCCTGGTTTGGGTCAGGGAGAACTGAAGCTTTCTTT
few,TRBV7-9,TRBJ2-7,TRBD1,CASSPRTGTGGLYEQYF,TGTGCCAGCAGCCCGCGGACAGGGACCGGAGGGCTCTACGAGCAGTACTTC
-,TRBV5-1,TRBJ1-1,-,CASSLGGSTTEAFF,TGCGCCAGCAGCCTGGGGGGGTCGACCACTGAAGCTTTCTTT
-,TRBV15,TRBJ1-5,TRBD1,CATSILQGGNQPQHF,TGTGCCACCAGCATCCTACAGGGGGGCAATCAGCCCCAGCATTTT
-,TRBV5-6,TRBJ2-7,-,CASSPRPIHEQYF,TGTGCCAGCAGCCCCCGGCCTATCCACGAGCAGTACTTC
-,TRBV4-3,TRBJ2-7,TRBD2,CASSQDLLAGGDEQYF,TGCGCCAGCAGCCAAGATCTCCTAGCGGGAGGTGACGAGCAGTACTTC
few,TRBV5-1,TRBJ1-1,-,CASSIRQMNTEAFF,TGCGCCAGCAGCATCCGACAGATGAACACTGAAGCTTTCTTT
-,TRBV18,TRBJ1-2,-,CASSPTPPGPGYTF,TGTGCCAGCTCACCGACACCTCCAGGACCTGGCTACACCTTC
-,TRBV27,TRBJ1-1,-,CASSFRGTRAEAFF,TGTGCCAGCAGTTTTAGAGGGACTAGGGCTGAAGCTTTCTTT
-,TRBV5-1,TRBJ1-2,-,CASSLADDTRGYTF,TGCGCCAGCAGCTTGGCGGACGATACCCGAGGCTACACCTTC
-,TRBV4-1,TRBJ1-5,-,CASSQDSGSYSNQPQHF,TGCGCCAGCAGCCAAGATAGTGGCAGTTATAGCAATCAGCCCCAGCATTTT
-,TRBV9,TRBJ2-2,-,CASSVEGRDFNTGELFF,TGTGCCAGCAGCGTAGAGGGAAGGGACTTCAACACCGGGGAGCTGTTTTTT
-,TRBV2,TRBJ2-5,-,CASSEEEGGTETQYF,TGTGCCAGCAGTGAAGAGGAGGGCGGGACGGAGACCCAGTACTTC
-,TRBV6-1,TRBJ1-5,-,CASLLDSNQPQHF,TGTGCCAGCCTCCTGGACAGCAATCAGCCCCAGCATTTT
-,TRBV6-5,TRBJ2-2,-,CASSSAGELFF,TGTGCCAGCAGTTCCGCCGGGGAGCTGTTTTTT
-,TRBV7-2,TRBJ2-7,-,CASSFASPRLASEQYF,TGTGCCAGCAGCTTCGCTTCCCCCCGCCTAGCTAGCGAGCAGTACTTC
-,TRBV28,TRBJ2-7,-,CASTPFVGVYEQYF,TGTGCCAGCACTCCCTTTGTAGGGGTCTACGAGCAGTACTTC
-,TRBV20-1,TRBJ1-2,-,CSARVGYGYTF,TGCAGTGCTAGAGTCGGCTATGGCTACACCTTC
few,TRBV4-1,TRBJ1-2,-,CASSQDSNYGYTF,TGCGCCAGCAGCCAAGATTCTAACTATGGCTACACCTTC